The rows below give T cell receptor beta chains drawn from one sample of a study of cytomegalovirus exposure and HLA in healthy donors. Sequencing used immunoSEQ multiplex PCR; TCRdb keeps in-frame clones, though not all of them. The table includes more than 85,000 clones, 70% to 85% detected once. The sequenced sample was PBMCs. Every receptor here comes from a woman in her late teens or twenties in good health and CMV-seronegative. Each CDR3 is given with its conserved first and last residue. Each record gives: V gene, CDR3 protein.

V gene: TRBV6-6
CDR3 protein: CASRPTSGRTDTQYF

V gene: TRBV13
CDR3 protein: CASSLGGGGADTQYF

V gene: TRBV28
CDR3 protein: CASSFFVVSGTDTQYF

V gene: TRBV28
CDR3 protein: CASSSSGTGGYEQYF

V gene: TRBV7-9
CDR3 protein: CASSLRAITDTQYF

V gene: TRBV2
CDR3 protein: CASSEDRGYGYTF

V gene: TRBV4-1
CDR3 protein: CASSHLPGTDTQYF

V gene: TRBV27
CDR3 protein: CASRYSRDSNQPQHF

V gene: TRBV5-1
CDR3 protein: CASSLGGSNQPQHF

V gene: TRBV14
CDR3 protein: CASSQDSGGLSTDTQYF

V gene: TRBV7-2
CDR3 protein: CASSFGPRGNEQFF

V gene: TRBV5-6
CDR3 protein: CASRSGTNYNEKLFF

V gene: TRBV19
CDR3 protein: CASSIWDSSYEQYF

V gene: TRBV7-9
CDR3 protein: CSSCGGLCEAFF

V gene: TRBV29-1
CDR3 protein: CSVVWGRDYGYTF

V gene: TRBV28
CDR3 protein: CASSLDRRQNEQFF

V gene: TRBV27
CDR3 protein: CASSFRAQRFSTDTQYF

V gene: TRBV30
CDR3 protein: CALHKGGTTEAFF

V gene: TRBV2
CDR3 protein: CASRFQGLGQPQHF

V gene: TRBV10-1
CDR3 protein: CAGSGYGGSRYGYTF

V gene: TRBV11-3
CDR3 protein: CASSLDRNQETQYF

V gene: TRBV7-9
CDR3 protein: CASSLGETGLIGAFF

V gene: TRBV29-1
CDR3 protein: CSVARGGIQETQYF

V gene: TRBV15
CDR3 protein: CATSKGRQGDYEQYF

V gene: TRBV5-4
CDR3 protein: CASSRRLAGGRGDTQYF

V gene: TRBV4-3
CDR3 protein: CASSPGTGGIYEQYF

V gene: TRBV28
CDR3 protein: CASSRSGTARSTIYF

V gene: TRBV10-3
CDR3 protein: CAISESGGGLQETQYF

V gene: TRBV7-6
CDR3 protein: CASSPLGGLAGTDTQYF

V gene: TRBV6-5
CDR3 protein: CASSRLAGYEQYF

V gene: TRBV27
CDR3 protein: CASSLSPARSQPQHF

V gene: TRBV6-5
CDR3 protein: CASSYSHAGFTGEQFF

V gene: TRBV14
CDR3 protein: CASSQDGKRGGDTQYF

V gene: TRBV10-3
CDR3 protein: CAISVPAGASYEQYF

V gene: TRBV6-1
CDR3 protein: CASRLTGGTEAFF

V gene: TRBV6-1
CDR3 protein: CASSEALGGGKQFF

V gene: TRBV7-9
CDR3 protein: CSSSLNRGTEAFF

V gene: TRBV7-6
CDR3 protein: CASSFPHDAGGAPGELFF

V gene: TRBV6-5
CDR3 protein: CASSYTAGVYEQYF

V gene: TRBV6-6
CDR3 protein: CASSFIGAGGNSPLHF

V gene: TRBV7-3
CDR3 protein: CASSLNPGSTDTQYF

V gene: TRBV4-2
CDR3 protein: CASSQDGTGIGGYTF

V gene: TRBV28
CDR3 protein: CASSLFVREGTDTQYF

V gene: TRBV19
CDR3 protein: CASGGGNQPQHF

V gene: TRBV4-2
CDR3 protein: CASSEAGTGNYGYTF

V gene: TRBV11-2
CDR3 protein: CASSLDRGHGYTF

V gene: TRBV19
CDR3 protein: CASSKAGVYNEQFF

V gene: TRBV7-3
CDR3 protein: CASSLLGGSTDTQYF

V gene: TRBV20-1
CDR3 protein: CSASKNNEQYF

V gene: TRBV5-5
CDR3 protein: CASSLGSGGGDEQFF

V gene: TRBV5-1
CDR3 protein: CASSPGVRVRPGNTIYF

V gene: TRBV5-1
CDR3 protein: CASSFGGVTTDTQYF

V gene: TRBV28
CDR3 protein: CASSTLGGPNLYEQYF

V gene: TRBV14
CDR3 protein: CASSPDRVWSPLHF

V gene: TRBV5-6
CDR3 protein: CASSSRDSLQETQYF

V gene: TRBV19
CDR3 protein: CASSFQGFEAFF

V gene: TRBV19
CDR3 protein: CASNSNGRGSNQPQHF

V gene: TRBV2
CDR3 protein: CASSLAAEETQYF